This T cell receptor beta chain was sequenced in a study of blood T cell repertoires in COVID-19 (TCRdb year 2020). Regarding the study in general: The collaborator samples originated in the United States, Italy and Spain and spanned the acute and convalescent phases of COVID-19. The material from the prospective study consisted of cDNA or gDNA derived from T cells, B-cell-depleted T cells, or PBMCs. Deeply sampled blood TCRbeta repertoires from subjects exposed to, actively infected with, or recovered from COVID-19 were included in the dataset. A freely available public database, intended as a resource for researchers studying the immune response to SARS-CoV-2, is where the repertoires were released. Samples came from the ongoing ImmuneRACE study (first 160 participants) plus 1,254 subjects from 6 global collaborators. Sample metadata almost always included a de-identified subject ID, COVID-19 status, age in years and sex. Where HLA class I and class II types were available, the types were taken from metadata supplied by the sample provider, not from assay-based typing.

Samples from volunteer blood donors who had recovered from COVID-19 were contributed by a second Seattle source. Collaborating institutions collected whole blood in K2EDTA tubes following their own protocols. For TCRbeta analysis, collaborator samples were shipped as frozen whole blood, as isolated PBMCs, or as DNA extracted from either sample type. Findings and caveats that apply to the study as a whole: Clinical and demographic metadata were provided uncurated, with the amount varying by source and participant.

TCRbeta CDR3 regions were amplified from genomic DNA by means of the immunoSEQ Assay, a bias-controlled multiplex PCR. As for the original processing: Within the assay, amplification of reference gene primers was used to estimate how many nucleated cells each sample contained. To quantify the absolute abundance of each unique TCRbeta CDR3 rearrangement, sequence reads were collapsed and filtered. For each sample, productive Simpson clonality was calculated as the square root of Simpson's diversity index over productive rearrangements. Here the immuneACCESS table is served through TCRdb, limited to in-frame sequences with V and J called. Missing clones are a known gap in these copies; in checked studies unresolved V genes cover under half, and the rest lacks a known reason. V, J and clone size are those of that table, while D and trimming were read from the DNA. In all, the sample holds around 300,000 clones, and approximately 88% of those were seen once. The ten largest clones represent less than 0.95% of the sample.

Points on this clone: No antigen is known for it. Nothing much larger sits one base from this clone, and base qualities are not available.

The CDR3 starts with the cysteine, ends with the phenylalanine, and has 17 residues. Only CDR3 DNA remains: 51 bases, in frame from the first base. Trimming removed 4 bases from V and 10 bases from J; the gene matches leave 17 bases unexplained. The germline V gene (reference sequence) yields LGHDT for CDR1 and YNNKEL for CDR2. The source material was peripheral blood. This chain joins TRBV3-1 (or the pseudogene TRBV3-2) to TRBJ2-3; 10 middle bases align to TRBD2. The sequence was obtained from a woman between 40 and 50 years old who had recovered from COVID-19. The DNA sequence is TGTGCCAGCAGCCCGCAGAGCGGGAGGGCCTTTCCGAACGCGCAGTATTTT. The resulting protein is CASSPQSGRAFPNAQYF.